There are a few counts of the clone carrying this T cell receptor beta chain. Ten immunoSEQ deep assay plates were used by the authors to sequence unsorted PBMC DNA. Clones were read by immunoSEQ multiplex PCR, and TCRdb kept only the in-frame ones, dropping some. The sample has 400,000 to 550,000 clones, around 80% seen once. The record originates from a study of shared clonotypes between healthy human individuals. Looking at the study overall: Serving as donors were two women and three men, whose ages spanned 18 to 49.

The CDR3 loop spans 15 amino acids. Trimming took 4 bases from V and 6 from J; bases not matched to a gene: 6. CDR1 is MNHNS, CDR2 SASEGT, per germline. The receptor was derived from a woman in her thirties or forties in good health. Some clones in this sample may be carry-over from other donors' samples. Sequenced material: PBMCs. This chain joins TRBV6-1 and TRBJ1-5; 10 bases agree with TRBD1. This chain's CDR3 is CASSGQGALSQPQHF. CDR3 coding DNA: TGTGCCAGCAGTGGACAGGGGGCCTTGAGTCAGCCCCAGCATTTT.